Below are 30 T cell receptor beta chains sequenced from a single sample in a study of radiation and T cells in renal cell carcinoma. Clones were sequenced by immunoSEQ multiplex PCR, and TCRdb holds only the in-frame ones, with some missing. The sample consists of some 80,000 clones, approximately 86% of them appearing once. The time point is: blood 2 weeks post-SBRT. Treatment described: 15 Gy SBRT to primary tumor, nephrectomy 4 weeks later. The starting material was blood, obtained from a patient whose treatment included radiotherapy and nephrectomy. The receptors originated from a woman aged 45-65 years with renal cell carcinoma.

The rearrangement links TRBV19 to TRBJ2-5; D tentatively fits TRBD1 or TRBD2 (5 bases each). The germline V and J ends were trimmed by 4 bases and 5 bases, with 11 bases remaining between them. The length of the CDR3 is 13 residues. Germline assignment: CDR1 LNHDA and CDR2 SQIVND (reference sequence). DNA of the CDR3: TGTGCCAGTAGTACCCGGGGCCGCGAGACCCAGTACTTC. Its translation is CASSTRGRETQYF.

In DNA, the CDR3 is TGTGCCAGCAGCTTAGCCGGTAGCGGGGATGAGCAGTTCTTC. Amino acid sequence: CASSLAGSGDEQFF. V usage is TRBV7-9 and J usage is TRBJ2-1; 8 bases fit TRBD2. CDR1 and CDR2 from the germline V gene are SEHNR and FQNEAQ (reference sequence). The CDR3 has 14 residues. Trimming took 0 bases from V and 8 from J; bases not matched to a gene: 3.

The gene calls are TRBV15 and TRBJ2-2; D ambiguous. Germline CDR1 is LNHNV and CDR2 is YYDKDF (reference sequence). Trimming removed 5 bases at V and 7 bases at J, with 17 bases between. CDR3 length: 15 residues. CDR3 amino acids: CATSGVRPPGGELFF. CDR3 nucleotide sequence: TGTGCCACCAGCGGGGTCAGACCCCCCGGCGGGGAGCTGTTTTTT.

The V call is TRBV20-1, the J call TRBJ1-1; D might be TRBD1 (5 bases). V lost 7 bases and J lost 5, with 11 bases in between. The CDR3 length is 11 residues. Germline CDR1 is DFQATT and CDR2 is SNEGSKA (reference sequence). The CDR3, as DNA: TGCAGTGTACAGGTCCGAACTGAAGCTTTCTTT. It yields the protein CSVQVRTEAFF.

The chain carries TRBV2 and TRBJ2-7; a possible D gene is TRBD1 (6 bases). CDR3 length: 11 amino acids. V lost 7 bases and J 3 bases, leaving 7 bases between the germline ends. CDR1 is SNHLY and CDR2 is FYNNEI in the germline V gene. CDR3 in DNA: TGTGCCAGCACAGGGGACTACGAGCAGTACTTC. Residues: CASTGDYEQYF. The variable domain in full, with the rest retrieved from reference TRBV2 and TRBJ2-7, is EPEVTQTPSHQVTQMGQEVILRCVPISNHLYFYWYRQILGQKVEFLVSFYNNEISEKSEIFDDQFSVERPDGSNFTLKIRSTKLEDSAMYFCASTGDYEQYFGPGTRLTVT.

The CDR3 loop reads CASSSRTSGRYEQYF. CDR3 nucleotide sequence: TGTGCCAGCAGCTCCCGGACTAGCGGGAGATACGAGCAGTACTTC. This rearrangement joins TRBV7-2 to TRBJ2-7; 13 bases are shared with TRBD2. The germline CDR1 and CDR2 sequences are SGHTA and FQGNSA. V shed 4 bases and J 4 bases; nucleotides not matched to a gene: 4. This CDR3 region has 15 residues.

J is TRBJ2-5 and V is TRBV5-1; the match to TRBD1 covers 7 bases. Germline assignment: CDR1 SGHRS and CDR2 YFSETQ. The CDR3 is made up of 13 amino acids. After removal of 6 bases from V and 4 bases from J, the junction contained 6 bases not matched to a gene. CDR3 amino acids: CASTDRVGETQYF. The CDR3 DNA reads as TGCGCCAGCACCGACAGGGTTGGAGAGACCCAGTACTTC.

The chain couples TRBV11-3 to TRBJ2-1, with D perhaps matching TRBD1 (6 bases). Trimming stripped 2 bases from V and 7 bases from J, with 6 bases between. The CDR3 has 12 amino acids. Germline-derived CDR1 and CDR2 are SGHNT and YENEEA. The CDR3 region is CASSLQGNEQFF. The CDR3 bases are TGTGCCAGCAGCTTACAGGGGAATGAGCAGTTCTTC.

The J gene is TRBJ1-6, the V gene TRBV18; a weak D match, TRBD1 (5 bases). Trimming stripped 3 bases from V and 5 bases from J, with 8 bases between. The CDR3 is 14 amino acids. Germline assignment: CDR1 KGHSH and CDR2 LQKENI. The CDR3 protein is CASSPRGDNSPLHF. CDR3 DNA sequence: TGTGCCAGCTCACCGAGAGGGGATAATTCACCCCTCCACTTT.

This clone has just one count. The CDR3 nucleotides read TGTGCCGTGCGGGTGTCAGGGGGCGGCACTGAAGCTTTCTTT. This encodes CAVRVSGGGTEAFF. This chain joins TRBV6-1 and TRBJ1-1; 8 bases match TRBD1. The CDR3 has 14 residues. Trimming removed 11 bases from V and 4 bases from J; junction bases left unmatched: 12. Germline assignment: CDR1 MNHNS and CDR2 SASEGT.

The CDR3 spells CASSLSGVVGTEAFF. The CDR3 nucleotides are TGTGCCAGCAGTTTATCGGGGGTGGTGGGCACTGAAGCTTTCTTT. The chain has TRBV27 and TRBJ1-1; perhaps TRBD1 as D (5 bases). V lost 0 bases and J lost 4, with 12 bases in between. CDR1 is MNHEY, CDR2 SMNVEV, per germline (reference sequence). The CDR3 runs to 15 residues.

The V call is TRBV18, the J call TRBJ1-1; 7 bases are a match to TRBD1. This CDR3 spans 18 amino acids. CDR1 and CDR2 from the germline V gene are KGHSH and LQKENI. Losses at the gene ends were 6 bases for V and 2 bases for J; bases not matched to a gene: 18. CDR3 amino acids: CASSPLPQKNRGNTEAFF. The CDR3 region has the DNA TGTGCCAGCTCCCCATTACCCCAGAAGAACAGGGGCAACACTGAAGCTTTCTTT. Complete variable domain (other parts from reference TRBV18 and TRBJ1-1): NAGVMQNPRHLVRRRGQEARLRCSPMKGHSHVYWYRQLPEEGLKFMVYLQKENIIDESGMPKERFSAEFPKEGPSILRIQQVVRGDSAAYFCASSPLPQKNRGNTEAFFGQGTRLTVV.

The chain is built from TRBV6-5 and TRBJ1-2; D is undetermined. The CDR3 sequence is 16 residues long. Germline values: CDR1 MNHEY, CDR2 SVGAGI. V was clipped by 0 bases and J by 6 bases, with 17 bases between them. CDR3 sequence (DNA): TGTGCCAGCAGTTACTCGAGATGGGCGGGCGAGAATGGCTACACCTTC. Amino acids: CASSYSRWAGENGYTF.

The chain carries TRBV7-2 and TRBJ2-5; the D gene is possibly TRBD1 (6 bases). V gave up 4 bases and J gave up 6 bases, with 9 bases separating them. The CDR3 contains 12 residues. Looked up from germline, CDR1 is SGHTA and CDR2 is FQGNSA. DNA for the CDR3: TGTGCCAGCAGCTCGGACAGCCAGACCCAGTACTTC. It codes for CASSSDSQTQYF.

CDR3 nucleotide sequence: TGTGCCAGCAGTTGGAGTAAAGCAGACCCAACTAATGAAAAACTGTTTTTT. This gives the protein CASSWSKADPTNEKLFF. The rearrangement links TRBV27 to TRBJ1-4, with D unclear. The CDR3 has 17 amino acids. Deletions cut 4 bases from V and 0 bases from J, with 15 bases between. Germline assignment: CDR1 MNHEY and CDR2 SMNVEV (reference sequence).

The V gene is TRBV7-6, the J gene TRBJ2-5, with D hard to call. There are 12 residues in the CDR3. The germline V and J ends were trimmed by 3 bases and 5 bases, with 7 bases remaining between them. Germline V gene sequence: CDR1 SGHVS, CDR2 FNYEAQ. The CDR3 here is CASSLARETQYF. For the CDR3, the DNA is TGTGCCAGCAGCTTGGCCCGGGAGACCCAGTACTTC.

This sequence joins TRBV5-1 and TRBJ2-4, with 11 bases matching TRBD1. Trimming removed 0 bases from V and 2 bases from J; junction bases left unmatched: 13. Germline CDR1 reads SGHRS; CDR2 reads YFSETQ. The CDR3 length is 20 residues. The CDR3 sequence is CASSLVRSSGDRGTKNIQYF. Here the CDR3 DNA reads TGCGCCAGCAGCTTGGTAAGGTCCAGCGGGGACAGGGGGACCAAAAACATTCAGTACTTC.

This chain connects TRBV6-4 to TRBJ2-3; tentatively, D is TRBD2 (5 bases). Trimming took off 7 bases at V and 2 bases at J, with 10 bases between the two ends. CDR3 size: 13 residues. Germline V lookup: CDR1 MRHNA, CDR2 SNTAGT. Here the CDR3 reads CASNGINTDTQYF. For the CDR3, the DNA is TGTGCCAGCAACGGGATAAACACAGATACGCAGTATTTT.

The chain is built from TRBV6-5 and TRBJ1-2; maybe TRBD1 (6 bases). The V and J ends lost 5 bases and 7 bases respectively, with 17 bases between them. CDR3 length: 14 amino acids. Germline V gene sequence: CDR1 MNHEY, CDR2 SVGAGI. The CDR3 DNA reads TGTGCCAGCAGTACACAGGGTGGGAATTCTGGCTACACCTTC. Protein product: CASSTQGGNSGYTF.

This rearrangement joins TRBV4-1 to TRBJ2-2, with D hard to call. V lost 3 bases, J lost 1 base, and 6 bases lay in between. CDR1 and CDR2 from the germline V gene are MGHRA and YSYEKL. CDR3 length: 14 residues. Written as DNA, the CDR3 is TGCGCCAGCAGCCACGGACGGAACACCGGGGAGCTGTTTTTT. This sequence encodes CASSHGRNTGELFF.

This rearrangement joins TRBV7-2 to TRBJ2-1, with TRBD2 matching 8 bases. This CDR3 has 17 residues. With 1 base clipped from V and 7 bases from J, the junction kept 12 bases outside the gene matches. The germline gives CDR1 SGHTA, CDR2 FQGNSA. Written as DNA, the CDR3 is TGTGCCAGCAGCTTAGGGTTGAGTAGCGGGACCATGAATGAGCAGTTCTTC. Translation gives CASSLGLSSGTMNEQFF.

The V call is TRBV7-2, the J call TRBJ2-7; D not resolved. The CDR3 covers 12 residues. The germline V gene encodes CDR1 SGHTA and CDR2 FQGNSA. V dropped 5 bases and J dropped 2 bases, with 7 bases sitting between them. CDR3 protein: CASSQSAYEQYF. CDR3 DNA: TGTGCCAGCAGCCAATCCGCCTACGAGCAGTACTTC.

The genes are TRBV7-2 and TRBJ2-6; 8 bases match TRBD1. Germline CDR1 is SGHTA and CDR2 is FQGNSA. The CDR3 sequence is 17 residues long. The junction had 7 bases not matched to a gene; V was cut back by 6 bases and J by 0 bases. CDR3 region: CASRQGVVYSGANVLTF. The CDR3 coding sequence is TGTGCCAGCAGACAGGGGGTGGTATACTCTGGGGCCAACGTCCTGACTTTC.

Only a few counts were recorded for this clone. The chain recombines TRBV18 with TRBJ1-1, with D hard to call. V gave up 4 bases and J gave up 4 bases, with 13 bases separating them. CDR1 KGHSH and CDR2 LQKENI come from the germline V gene. This CDR3 region has 14 residues. The CDR3 nucleotides read TGTGCCAGCTCACAAGAGCCCGGGAGCACTGAAGCTTTCTTT. It is translated as CASSQEPGSTEAFF. The full variable domain, its missing parts supplied by reference TRBV18 and TRBJ1-1, is NAGVMQNPRHLVRRRGQEARLRCSPMKGHSHVYWYRQLPEEGLKFMVYLQKENIIDESGMPKERFSAEFPKEGPSILRIQQVVRGDSAAYFCASSQEPGSTEAFFGQGTRLTVV.

The chain is built from TRBV30 and TRBJ1-6; D uncertain. Germline V gives CDR1 GTSNPN, CDR2 SVGIG (reference sequence). The CDR3 contains 13 residues. Trimming pared 2 bases from V and 4 bases from J, leaving 6 bases between. The CDR3 DNA reads TGTGCCTGGAGTAATCATTATAATTCACCCCTCCACTTT. This encodes CAWSNHYNSPLHF.

This clone was observed a few times. V gene TRBV11-2 combines with J gene TRBJ2-7; D remains unclear. The CDR3 has 11 residues. CDR1 and CDR2 from the germline V gene are SGHAT and FQNNGV. Trimming took 1 base from V and 2 from J, leaving 0 bases between them. The CDR3 DNA reads as TGTGCCAGCAGCTTAGCCTACGAGCAGTACTTC. It specifies CASSLAYEQYF.

The chain is built from TRBV6-1 and TRBJ2-1; possibly TRBD2 for D (6 bases). The germline gives CDR1 MNHNS, CDR2 SASEGT. Between the trimmed V and J ends, which lost 7 bases and 9 bases, there was a span of 16 bases. The CDR3 spans 13 residues. The CDR3 DNA sequence: TGTGCCAGCAATCGGGAGCTAACCAGTGAGCAGTTCTTC. As protein: CASNRELTSEQFF.

The chain couples TRBV28 to TRBJ1-3; the match to TRBD1 covers 10 bases. V dropped 11 bases and J dropped 6; count of bases not matched to a gene: 7. The CDR3 has 13 amino acids. Germline V lookup: CDR1 MDHEN, CDR2 SYDVKM. CDR3 DNA: TGTGCCTCTTGGGACAGGGGTGTAAACACCATATATTTT. Its protein is CASWDRGVNTIYF. Full variable domain (remainder filled in from reference TRBV28 and TRBJ1-3): DVKVTQSSRYLVKRTGEKVFLECVQDMDHENMFWYRQDPGLGLRLIYFSYDVKMKEKGDIPEGYSVSREKKERFSLILESASTNQTSMYLCASWDRGVNTIYFGEGSWLTVV.

The J gene is TRBJ2-7, the V gene TRBV7-9; maybe TRBD2 (7 bases). CDR3 length equals 14 residues. The ends were cut back, 5 bases at V and 5 bases at J, with 16 bases in the middle. CDR1 and CDR2 from the germline V gene are SEHNR and FQNEAQ (reference sequence). The CDR3 spells CASSRDGGRNEQYF. The DNA of the CDR3 is TGTGCCAGCAGCCGGGACGGGGGGCGAAACGAGCAGTACTTC.

J is TRBJ2-7 and V is TRBV28, with D hard to call. The ends were cut back, 2 bases at V and 5 bases at J, with 7 bases in the middle. The CDR3 has 12 amino acids. The germline gives CDR1 MDHEN, CDR2 SYDVKM. The DNA of the CDR3 is TGTGCCAGCAGTTTACCAGAAGACGAGCAGTACTTC. Protein product: CASSLPEDEQYF. The whole variable domain, remainder taken from reference TRBV28 and TRBJ2-7, is DVKVTQSSRYLVKRTGEKVFLECVQDMDHENMFWYRQDPGLGLRLIYFSYDVKMKEKGDIPEGYSVSREKKERFSLILESASTNQTSMYLCASSLPEDEQYFGPGTRLTVT.